The T cell receptor beta chain under discussion was sequenced for a study of early T cells in non-severe SARS-CoV-2 infection. Study information: The chains were unpaired, and the sequenced material was bulk RNA from unsorted whole blood.

In the library, individual cDNA molecules carried attached unique molecular identifiers. TCRdb analysed the 5' RACE reads with MiXCR anew, one entry per CDR3 protein. The sample includes around 84,000 distinct CDR3 sequences, about 12% of them seen just once. This clonotype was seen many times. Its antigen is not known. Findings and limits, study-wide: Using VDJdb, the matching emphasized anti-spike CD8 responses while missing private and CD4 specificities.

This sequence originates from an adult who was a healthcare worker with PCR-confirmed SARS-CoV-2 infection or an uninfected control (not recorded which). The sequenced sample consisted of whole blood.

The CDR3 sequence: CSARDRLRQETQYF. The CDR3 DNA follows: TGCAGTGCTAGAGATCGGCTCAGACAAGAGACCCAGTACTTC. The chain combines TRBV20-1 with TRBJ2-5; D call uncertain. V dropped 0 bases and J dropped 2 bases, with 10 bases sitting between them. Germline values: CDR1 DFQATT, CDR2 SNEGSKA (reference sequence). The CDR3 runs 14 residues.